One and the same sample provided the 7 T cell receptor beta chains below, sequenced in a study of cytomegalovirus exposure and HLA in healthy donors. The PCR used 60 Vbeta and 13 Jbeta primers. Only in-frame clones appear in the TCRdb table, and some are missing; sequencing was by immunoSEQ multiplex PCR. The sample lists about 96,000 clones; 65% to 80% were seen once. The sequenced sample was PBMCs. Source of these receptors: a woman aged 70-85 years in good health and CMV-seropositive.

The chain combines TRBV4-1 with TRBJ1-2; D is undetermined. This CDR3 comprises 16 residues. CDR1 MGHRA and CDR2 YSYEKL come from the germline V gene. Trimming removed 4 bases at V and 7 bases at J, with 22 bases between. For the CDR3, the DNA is TGCGCCAGCAGCCTGTCGCGAAATAAGACACGGGGTGGCTACACCTTC. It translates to CASSLSRNKTRGGYTF.

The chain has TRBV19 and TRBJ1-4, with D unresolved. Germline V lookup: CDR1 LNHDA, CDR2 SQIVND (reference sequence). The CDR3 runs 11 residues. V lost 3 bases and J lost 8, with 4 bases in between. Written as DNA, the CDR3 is TGTGCCAGTAGTATTTCGGAAAAACTGTTTTTT. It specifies CASSISEKLFF.

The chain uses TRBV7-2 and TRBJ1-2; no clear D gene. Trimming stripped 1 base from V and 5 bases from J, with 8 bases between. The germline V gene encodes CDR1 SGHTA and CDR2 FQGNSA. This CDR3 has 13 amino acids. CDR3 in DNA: TGTGCCAGCAGCTTAGATGCGGATTATGGCTACACCTTC. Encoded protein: CASSLDADYGYTF. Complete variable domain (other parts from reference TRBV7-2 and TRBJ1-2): GAGVSQSPSNKVTEKGKDVELRCDPISGHTALYWYRQSLGQGLEFLIYFQGNSAPDKSGLPSDRFSAERTGGSVSTLTIQRTQQEDSAVYLCASSLDADYGYTFGSGTRLTVV.

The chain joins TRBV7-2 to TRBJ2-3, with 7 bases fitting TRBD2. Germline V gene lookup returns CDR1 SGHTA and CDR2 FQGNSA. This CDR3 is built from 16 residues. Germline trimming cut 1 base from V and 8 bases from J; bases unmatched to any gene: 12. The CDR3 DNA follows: TGTGCCAGCAGCTTAGATCCGGGGGGTCCCCCCGCTACGCAGTATTTT. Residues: CASSLDPGGPPATQYF.

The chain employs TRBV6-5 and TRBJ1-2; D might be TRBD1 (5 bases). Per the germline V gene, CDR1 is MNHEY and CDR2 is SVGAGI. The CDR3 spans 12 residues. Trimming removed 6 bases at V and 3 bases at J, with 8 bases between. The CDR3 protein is CASSQGYYGYTF. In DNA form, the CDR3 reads TGTGCCAGCAGCCAGGGCTACTATGGCTACACCTTC.

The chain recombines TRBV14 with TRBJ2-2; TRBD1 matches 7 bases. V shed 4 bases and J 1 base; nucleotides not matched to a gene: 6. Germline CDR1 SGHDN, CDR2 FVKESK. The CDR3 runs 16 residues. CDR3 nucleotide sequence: TGTGCCAGCAGCCTCCTCCGGACAGGGAACACCGGGGAGCTGTTTTTT. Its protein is CASSLLRTGNTGELFF. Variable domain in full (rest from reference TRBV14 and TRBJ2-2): EAGVTQFPSHSVIEKGQTVTLRCDPISGHDNLYWYRRVMGKEIKFLLHFVKESKQDESGMPNNRFLAERTGGTYSTLKVQPAELEDSGVYFCASSLLRTGNTGELFFGEGSRLTVL.

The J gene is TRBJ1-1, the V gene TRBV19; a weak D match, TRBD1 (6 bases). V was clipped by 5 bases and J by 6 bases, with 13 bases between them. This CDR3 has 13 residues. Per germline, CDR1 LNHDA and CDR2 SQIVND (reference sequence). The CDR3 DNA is TGTGCCAGTAGTGCCGCCAGGGGCCCTGAAGCTTTCTTT. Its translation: CASSAARGPEAFF.